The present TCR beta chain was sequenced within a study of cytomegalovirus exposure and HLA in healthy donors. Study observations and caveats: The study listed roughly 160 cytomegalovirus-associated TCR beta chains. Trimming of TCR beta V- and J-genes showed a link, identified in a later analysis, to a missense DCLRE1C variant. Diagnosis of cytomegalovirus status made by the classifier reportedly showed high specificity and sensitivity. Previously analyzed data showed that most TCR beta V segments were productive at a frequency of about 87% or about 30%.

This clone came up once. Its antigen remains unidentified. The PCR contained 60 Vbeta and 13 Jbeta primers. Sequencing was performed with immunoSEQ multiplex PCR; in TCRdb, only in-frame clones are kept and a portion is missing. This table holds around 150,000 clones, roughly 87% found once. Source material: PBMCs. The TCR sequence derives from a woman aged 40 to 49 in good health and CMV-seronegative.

The chain's CDR3 is CASSQDHPANYGYTF. The CDR3 DNA reads as TGCGCCAGCAGCCAAGATCACCCAGCTAACTATGGCTACACCTTC. The rearrangement links TRBV4-3 to TRBJ1-2; D is ambiguous. The germline V and J ends were trimmed by 0 bases and 0 bases, with 8 bases remaining between them. Germline V gene sequence: CDR1 LGHNA, CDR2 YSLEER. The CDR3 totals 15 residues.